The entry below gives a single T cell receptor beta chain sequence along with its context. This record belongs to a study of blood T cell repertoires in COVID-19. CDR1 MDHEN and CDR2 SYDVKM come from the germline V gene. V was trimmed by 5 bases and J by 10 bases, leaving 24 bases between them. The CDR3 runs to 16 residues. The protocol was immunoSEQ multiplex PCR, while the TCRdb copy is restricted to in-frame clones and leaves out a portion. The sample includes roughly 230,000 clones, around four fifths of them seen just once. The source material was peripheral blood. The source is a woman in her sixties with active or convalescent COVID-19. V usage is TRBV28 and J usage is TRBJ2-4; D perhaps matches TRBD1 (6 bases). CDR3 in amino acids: CASSPFGTPFTQIQYF. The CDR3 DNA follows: TGTGCCAGCAGTCCCTTCGGGACACCCTTTACCCAGATTCAGTACTTC. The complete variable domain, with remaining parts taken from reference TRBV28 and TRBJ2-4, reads DVKVTQSSRYLVKRTGEKVFLECVQDMDHENMFWYRQDPGLGLRLIYFSYDVKMKEKGDIPEGYSVSREKKERFSLILESASTNQTSMYLCASSPFGTPFTQIQYFGAGTRLSVL.